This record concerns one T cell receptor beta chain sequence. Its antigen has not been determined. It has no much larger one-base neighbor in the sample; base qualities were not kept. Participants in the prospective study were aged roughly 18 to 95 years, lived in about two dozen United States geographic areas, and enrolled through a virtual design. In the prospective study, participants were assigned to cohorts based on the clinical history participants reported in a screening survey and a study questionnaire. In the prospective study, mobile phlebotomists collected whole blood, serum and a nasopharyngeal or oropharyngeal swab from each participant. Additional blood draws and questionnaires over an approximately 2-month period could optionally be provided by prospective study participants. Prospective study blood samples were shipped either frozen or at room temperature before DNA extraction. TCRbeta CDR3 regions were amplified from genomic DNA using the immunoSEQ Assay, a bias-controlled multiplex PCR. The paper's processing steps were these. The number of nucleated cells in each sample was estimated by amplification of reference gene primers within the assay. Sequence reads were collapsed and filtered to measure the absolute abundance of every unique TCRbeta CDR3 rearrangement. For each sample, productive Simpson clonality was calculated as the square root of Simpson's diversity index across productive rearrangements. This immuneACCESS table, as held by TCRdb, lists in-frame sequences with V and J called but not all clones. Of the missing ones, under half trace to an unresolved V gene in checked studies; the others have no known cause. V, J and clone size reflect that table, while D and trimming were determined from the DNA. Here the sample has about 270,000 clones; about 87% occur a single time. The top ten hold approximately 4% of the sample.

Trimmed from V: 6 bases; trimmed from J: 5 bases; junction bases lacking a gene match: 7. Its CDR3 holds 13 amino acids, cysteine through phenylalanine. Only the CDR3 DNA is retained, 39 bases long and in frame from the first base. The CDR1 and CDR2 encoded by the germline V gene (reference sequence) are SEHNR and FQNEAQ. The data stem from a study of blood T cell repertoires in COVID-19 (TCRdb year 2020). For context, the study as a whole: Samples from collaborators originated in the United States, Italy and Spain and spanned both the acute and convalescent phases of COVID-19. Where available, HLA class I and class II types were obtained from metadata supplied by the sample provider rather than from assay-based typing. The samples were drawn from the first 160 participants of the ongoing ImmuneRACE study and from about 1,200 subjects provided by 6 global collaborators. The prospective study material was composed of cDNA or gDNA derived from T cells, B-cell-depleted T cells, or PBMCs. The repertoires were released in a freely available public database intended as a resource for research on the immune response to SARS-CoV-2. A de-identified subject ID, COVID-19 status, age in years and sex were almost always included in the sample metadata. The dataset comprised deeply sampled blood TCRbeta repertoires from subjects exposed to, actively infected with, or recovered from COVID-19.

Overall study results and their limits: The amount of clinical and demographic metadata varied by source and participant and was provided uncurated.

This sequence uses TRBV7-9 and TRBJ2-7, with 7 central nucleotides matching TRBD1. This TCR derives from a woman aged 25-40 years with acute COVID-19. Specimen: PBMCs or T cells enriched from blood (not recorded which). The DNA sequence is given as TGTGCCAGCAGGTACAGGGGTAACGACGAGCAGTACTTC. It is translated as CASRYRGNDEQYF. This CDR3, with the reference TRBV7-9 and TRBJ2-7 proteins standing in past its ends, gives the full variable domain DTGVSQNPRHKITKRGQNVTFRCDPISEHNRLYWYRQTLGQGPEFLTYFQNEAQLEKSRLLSDRFSAERPKGSFSTLEIQRTEQGDSAMYLCASRYRGNDEQYFGPGTRLTVT.